This section outlines one T cell receptor (beta chain) sequence together with its context. This record belongs to a study of blood T cell repertoires in COVID-19. Across the study: Both acute and convalescent COVID-19 samples were obtained from the United States, Italy and Spain. From T cells, B-cell-depleted T cells, or PBMCs came the material, which was cDNA or gDNA.

CDR3 size: 17 residues. The repertoire was sequenced with immunoSEQ multiplex PCR; TCRdb's copy has only in-frame clones and lacks some. The sample lists some 140,000 clones, about four fifths occurring once. This chain joins TRBV21-1 and TRBJ2-1; the table's D call, TRBD2, has no DNA check behind it. TRBV21-1 is a pseudogene segment. Material: peripheral blood. This sequence was found in a woman aged 70-85 years with COVID-19, enrolled during active disease. CDR3 loop: CASSRYSLAGGVSEQFF. The DNA for the CDR3 is TGTGCCAGCAGCAGGTACTCTCTAGCGGGGGGGGTCAGTGAGCAGTTCTTC.